Below are 18 T cell receptor beta chains sequenced from a single sample in a study of lymphopenia after photon versus proton radiotherapy. Assay: immunoSEQ multiplex PCR; the TCRdb copy retains only in-frame clones and omits some. The data contain about 6,100 clones, roughly 92% of them singletons. This specimen was peripheral blood, taken from a patient treated with photon-based radiotherapy. The receptors derive from a man aged 55-75 years with cholangiocarcinoma.

This chain links TRBV29-1 with TRBJ2-7; 9 bases align to TRBD1. CDR3 length: 14 residues. Germline-derived CDR1 and CDR2 are SQVTM and ANQGSEA. Trimming cost V 3 bases and J 5 bases; bases outside gene matches: 8. The CDR3, as DNA: TGCAGCGTTGATACCGTGGGACAGGGCCACGAGCAGTACTTC. Its protein is CSVDTVGQGHEQYF.

The chain recombines TRBV7-9 with TRBJ1-5; 7 bases are a match to TRBD1. This CDR3 has 13 residues. Germline assignment: CDR1 SEHNR and CDR2 FQNEAQ (reference sequence). The V segment lost 11 bases and the J segment 4 bases; nucleotides outside the gene matches: 8. In DNA form, the CDR3 reads TGTGCCGTTGCCGACAGGGCTAATCAGCCCCAGCATTTT. This codes for CAVADRANQPQHF.

V gene TRBV7-3 combines with J gene TRBJ2-2; D perhaps matches TRBD2 (5 bases). V lost 0 bases and J 3 bases, leaving 11 bases between the germline ends. The CDR3 is made up of 16 amino acids. Germline loops: CDR1 SGHTA, CDR2 FQGTGA. CDR3 DNA: TGTGCCAGCAGCTTAACGGGCGGGCGAGACACCGGGGAGCTGTTTTTT. It encodes CASSLTGGRDTGELFF.

The chain employs TRBV2 and TRBJ2-1; 8 bases fit TRBD1. The CDR3 length is 13 residues. Trimming took 2 bases from V and 9 from J; bases not matched to a gene: 3. Germline CDR1 is SNHLY and CDR2 is FYNNEI. The CDR3 spells CASSEQGATEQFF. CDR3 sequence (DNA): TGTGCCAGCAGTGAACAGGGGGCGACTGAGCAGTTCTTC.

The rearrangement links TRBV4-1 to TRBJ2-2; D not certain. V dropped 7 bases and J dropped 3 bases, with 15 bases sitting between them. The V gene's germline CDR1 is MGHRA and CDR2 YSYEKL. CDR3 length: 15 amino acids. DNA of the CDR3: TGCGCCAGCAAGGCCGAGGACGGAGACACCGGGGAGCTGTTTTTT. It yields the protein CASKAEDGDTGELFF.

The rearrangement uses TRBV28 and TRBJ2-7; 7 nucleotides match TRBD1. With V trimmed by 4 bases and J by 2 bases, 8 bases remained unmatched. This CDR3 has 15 amino acids. In germline, CDR1 is MDHEN, CDR2 SYDVKM. The CDR3 DNA sequence: TGTGCCAGCAGTTGGGTGACAGGGCCCCCCTACGAGCAGTACTTC. Translation: CASSWVTGPPYEQYF.

The chain has TRBV4-1 and TRBJ2-1, with D possibly matching TRBD1 (6 bases). The V end was cut by 0 bases, the J end by 10 bases, with 10 bases between. In germline, CDR1 is MGHRA, CDR2 YSYEKL. The CDR3 sequence is 13 residues long. In DNA form, the CDR3 reads TGCGCCAGCAGCCAAGATCGTAGGGGGGAGCAGTTCTTC. Protein product: CASSQDRRGEQFF.

The rearrangement links TRBV11-2 to TRBJ1-6; 7 nucleotides match TRBD1. Germline V gene data show CDR1 as SGHAT and CDR2 as FQNNGV. The CDR3 runs 17 residues. Germline trimming cut 5 bases from V and 3 bases from J; bases unmatched to any gene: 10. CDR3 nucleotide sequence: TGTGCCAGCAGCCCCCCCTCCGGGACAGTCTATAATTCACCCCTCCACTTT. It translates to CASSPPSGTVYNSPLHF.

Only one count was recorded for this clone. CDR3 nucleotides: TGTGCCAGCAGCCGAATTTCCGTCGGTACGATGAACACTGAAGCTTTCTTT. Its translation: CASSRISVGTMNTEAFF. The rearrangement links TRBV11-2 to TRBJ1-1; D remains ambiguous. V was clipped by 5 bases and J by 0 bases, with 19 bases between them. The CDR3 is made up of 17 amino acids. Germline lookup yields CDR1 SGHAT and CDR2 FQNNGV.

The chain recombines TRBV18 with TRBJ1-1; 9 bases fit TRBD1. The CDR3 contains 17 residues. The V and J ends lost 6 bases and 0 bases, in that order; junction bases with no gene match: 11. Germline lookup yields CDR1 KGHSH and CDR2 LQKENI. CDR3 sequence (DNA): TGTGCCAGCTCGCCGGACAGGGGTCCTCGTTTGAACACTGAAGCTTTCTTT. Its protein is CASSPDRGPRLNTEAFF.

The genes are TRBV7-8 and TRBJ2-5; 7 bases are a match to TRBD2. V shed 5 bases, J shed 2 bases, and the junction held 5 bases outside the gene matches. Germline V gives CDR1 SGHVS, CDR2 FQNEAQ. This CDR3 has 14 residues. CDR3 sequence reads: CASSQWGGQETQYF. The DNA for the CDR3 is TGTGCCAGCAGCCAGTGGGGGGGGCAAGAGACCCAGTACTTC.

This clone was picked up one time. The chain joins TRBV25-1 to TRBJ2-1; D is unclear. CDR3 length equals 14 residues. Germline V lookup: CDR1 MGHDK, CDR2 SYGVNS. With 1 base removed from V and 5 bases from J, the gap between germline ends came to 9 bases. The chain's CDR3 is CASSESSPDNEQFF. The CDR3 DNA is TGTGCCAGCAGTGAATCTAGTCCAGACAATGAGCAGTTCTTC.

The chain recombines TRBV10-3 with TRBJ1-2; D may be TRBD1 (6 bases). Trimming removed 0 bases from V and 2 bases from J, with 13 bases in between. CDR1 and CDR2 (germline): ENHRY, SYGVKD. This CDR3 has 16 amino acids. As DNA, the CDR3 is TGTGCCATCAGTGAGTCTCGGGCAGGGGACAACTATGGCTACACCTTC. Amino acid sequence: CAISESRAGDNYGYTF.

In its sample, this clone was seen a few times. The CDR3 DNA is TGTGCCAGCAGCTTCACACAGATGCAAGAGACCCAGTACTTC. This encodes CASSFTQMQETQYF. V gene TRBV7-8 combines with J gene TRBJ2-5; D unclear. There are 14 residues in the CDR3. V lost 3 bases and J 2 bases, leaving 10 bases between the germline ends. The germline V gene encodes CDR1 SGHVS and CDR2 FQNEAQ.

The rearrangement joins TRBV7-9 to TRBJ2-3; D may correspond to TRBD1 or TRBD2 (5 bases each). CDR1 is SEHNR and CDR2 is FQNEAQ in the germline V gene (reference sequence). The germline V and J ends were trimmed by 3 bases and 0 bases, with 10 bases remaining between them. The CDR3 sequence is 15 residues long. The CDR3 loop reads CASSFGTTSTDTQYF. The CDR3 nucleotides read TGTGCCAGCAGCTTCGGGACCACTAGCACAGATACGCAGTATTTT.

This chain links TRBV19 with TRBJ1-1; D gene unclear. The V end was cut by 0 bases, the J end by 7 bases, with 9 bases between. This CDR3 has 13 residues. From germline, CDR1 is LNHDA and CDR2 SQIVND (reference sequence). The DNA for the CDR3 is TGTGCCAGTAGTATAGATCCGGAAGGTGAAGCTTTCTTT. Its translation is CASSIDPEGEAFF.

This chain joins TRBV6-5 and TRBJ1-1; 9 bases agree with TRBD1. Germline V CDR1 and CDR2: MNHEY, SVGAGI. V dropped 7 bases and J dropped 1; count of bases not matched to a gene: 7. The CDR3 sequence is 15 residues long. The CDR3 nucleotides read TGTGCCAGCAATCAACAGGGGGCGGAGAACACTGAAGCTTTCTTT. It translates to CASNQQGAENTEAFF.

The chain carries TRBV2 and TRBJ2-1, with TRBD2 identical over 7 bases. J gave up 8 bases and V 3 bases, and 4 bases lay outside the gene matches. Germline values: CDR1 SNHLY, CDR2 FYNNEI. The CDR3 spans 13 residues. The CDR3 spells CASSEGGNHEQFF. The CDR3 DNA follows: TGTGCCAGCAGTGAGGGAGGGAACCATGAGCAGTTCTTC.